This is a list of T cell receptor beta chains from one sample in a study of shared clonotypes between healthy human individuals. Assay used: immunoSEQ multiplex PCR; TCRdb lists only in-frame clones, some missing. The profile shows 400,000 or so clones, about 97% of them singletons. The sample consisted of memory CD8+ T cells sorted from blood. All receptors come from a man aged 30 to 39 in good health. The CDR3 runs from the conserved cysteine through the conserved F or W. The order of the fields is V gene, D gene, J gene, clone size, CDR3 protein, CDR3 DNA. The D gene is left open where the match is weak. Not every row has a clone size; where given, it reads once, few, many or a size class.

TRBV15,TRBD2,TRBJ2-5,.,CATSRERTSGRASQETQYF,TGTGCCACCAGCAGAGAGAGGACTAGCGGGAGGGCCTCCCAAGAGACCCAGTACTTC
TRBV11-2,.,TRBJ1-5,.,CASSSITGTPQHF,TGTGCCAGCAGCTCGATCACAGGGACCCCCCAGCATTTT
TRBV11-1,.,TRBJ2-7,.,CASSLDGSGRYEQYF,TGTGCCAGCAGCTTAGACGGGTCGGGACGGTACGAGCAGTACTTC
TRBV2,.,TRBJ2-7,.,CARGQGSWGEQYF,TGTGCCAGGGGTCAGGGGAGCTGGGGCGAGCAGTACTTC
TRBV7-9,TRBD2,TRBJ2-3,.,CASSLGGRTTLYSLTQYF,TGTGCCAGCAGCTTAGGCGGGAGGACGACCCTGTATAGCCTTACGCAGTATTTT
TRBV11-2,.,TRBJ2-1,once,CASSLDRGYFSGKSYNEQFF,TGTGCCAGCAGCTTAGACAGGGGGTATTTTAGCGGGAAGTCCTACAATGAGCAGTTCTTC
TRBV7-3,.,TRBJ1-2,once,CASSLGLWAGNYGYTF,TGTGCCAGCAGCTTGGGGCTCTGGGCAGGGAACTATGGCTACACCTTC
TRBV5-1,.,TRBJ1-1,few,CASSLVGRGLTNTEAFF,TGCGCCAGCAGCTTGGTGGGCAGGGGACTTACGAACACTGAAGCTTTCTTT
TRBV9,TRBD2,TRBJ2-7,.,CASSVVSGSSEQYF,TGTGCCAGCAGCGTTGTCAGCGGGAGTTCCGAGCAGTACTTC
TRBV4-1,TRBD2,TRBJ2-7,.,CASSRLLAGENEQYF,TGCGCCAGCAGCCGACTACTAGCGGGAGAAAACGAGCAGTACTTC
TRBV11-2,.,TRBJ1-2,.,CASSLIQGNYGYTF,TGTGCCAGCAGCTTGATTCAGGGGAACTATGGCTACACCTTC
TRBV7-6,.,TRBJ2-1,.,CASSPRFTGNYNEQFF,TGTGCCAGCAGCCCTCGGTTTACGGGTAACTACAATGAGCAGTTCTTC
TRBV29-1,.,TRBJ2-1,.,CSVEDSRLGNNEQFF,TGCAGCGTTGAAGATTCGCGACTAGGGAACAATGAGCAGTTCTTC
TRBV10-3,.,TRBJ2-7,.,CAISSTGAEQYF,TGTGCCATCAGCAGTACAGGCGCCGAGCAGTACTTC
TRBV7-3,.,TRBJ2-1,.,CASSENRVSYNEQFF,TGTGCCAGCAGCGAAAATCGGGTCTCCTACAATGAGCAGTTCTTC
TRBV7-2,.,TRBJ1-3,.,CASSLGVGTRNTIYF,TGTGCCAGCAGCTTAGGGGTAGGGACCCGAAACACCATATATTTT
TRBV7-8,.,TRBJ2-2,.,CASSYGTYNTGELFF,TGTGCCAGCAGCTACGGGACTTACAACACCGGGGAGCTGTTTTTT
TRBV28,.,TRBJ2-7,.,CASSHQGKTYEQYF,TGTGCCAGCAGCCACCAAGGAAAGACCTACGAGCAGTACTTC
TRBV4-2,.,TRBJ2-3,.,CASSPSGDKGGQYF,TGTGCCAGCAGCCCGAGCGGCGATAAAGGGGGGCAGTATTTT